The 31 T cell receptor beta chains given below trace back to one sample, sequenced in a study of blood T cell repertoires in COVID-19. Clones were read by immunoSEQ multiplex PCR, and TCRdb kept only the in-frame ones, dropping some. The sample has under 550,000 clones, about 87% seen once. The sequencing sample was made of peripheral blood. The receptors here all came from a man between 18 and 35 years old with COVID-19, enrolled during active disease.

The chain carries TRBV10-3 and TRBJ2-3; 9 bases align to TRBD2. Looked up from germline, CDR1 is ENHRY and CDR2 is SYGVKD. The V gene end was trimmed by 7 bases and the J gene end by 4 bases; junction bases not matched to a gene: 6. The length of the CDR3 is 14 residues. Here the CDR3 reads CAIMSSGSSDTQYF. The CDR3 DNA is TGTGCCATCATGAGTAGCGGGAGCTCAGATACGCAGTATTTT.

The V and J genes are TRBV6-1 and TRBJ1-2; D is possibly TRBD1 (5 bases). This CDR3 comprises 16 residues. Trimming removed 2 bases at V and 4 bases at J, with 17 bases between. CDR1 is MNHNS and CDR2 is SASEGT in the germline V gene. CDR3 nucleotide sequence: TGTGCCAGCAGTGAAAGTGGTGGCCTTAGGGGCTATGGCTACACCTTC. This encodes CASSESGGLRGYGYTF.

The DNA for the CDR3 is TGTGCCAGCAGCTTAGAGACAGGACTGACGAACACCGGGGAGCTGTTTTTT. This sequence encodes CASSLETGLTNTGELFF. This chain uses TRBV7-8 with TRBJ2-2; D is perhaps TRBD1 (6 bases). V was trimmed by 1 base and J by 0 bases, leaving 12 bases between them. In germline, CDR1 is SGHVS, CDR2 FQNEAQ. The CDR3 has 17 residues.

The chain couples TRBV29-1 to TRBJ1-1; TRBD1 agrees at 8 bases. Germline V gene data show CDR1 as SQVTM and CDR2 as ANQGSEA. V gave up 7 bases and J gave up 3 bases; unmatched junction bases: 10. The length of the CDR3 is 14 residues. The CDR3 here is CSGGDRGTYTEAFF. The CDR3 nucleotides are TGCAGCGGAGGAGACAGGGGAACCTACACTGAAGCTTTCTTT.

The chain carries TRBV18 and TRBJ1-1; maybe TRBD1 (5 bases). The CDR3 loop spans 13 amino acids. V lost 7 bases and J 1 base, leaving 10 bases between the germline ends. The V gene's germline CDR1 is KGHSH and CDR2 LQKENI. The CDR3 sequence: CASLGARNTEAFF. In DNA form, the CDR3 reads TGTGCCAGCTTAGGGGCGCGGAACACTGAAGCTTTCTTT.

The rearrangement uses TRBV27 and TRBJ1-6; D remains ambiguous. CDR1 is MNHEY and CDR2 is SMNVEV in the germline V gene (reference sequence). V shed 8 bases and J shed 5 bases, with 7 bases lying between them. The CDR3 runs 12 residues. Written as DNA, the CDR3 is TGTGCCAGCCGGGATAATAATTCACCCCTCCACTTT. It codes for CASRDNNSPLHF.

The chain combines TRBV27 with TRBJ1-5; a weak D match, TRBD1 (5 bases). Germline V gene lookup returns CDR1 MNHEY and CDR2 SMNVEV (reference sequence). The CDR3 totals 14 residues. V lost 6 bases to trimming and J lost 6 bases, with 15 bases between them. CDR3 bases: TGTGCCAGCAGCCTAAGTGGCGGGGCTCAGCCCCAGCATTTT. Protein: CASSLSGGAQPQHF.

V and J are TRBV10-3 and TRBJ2-2, with a weak D call TRBD1 (6 bases). CDR1 is ENHRY, CDR2 SYGVKD, per germline. CDR3 length equals 14 residues. V was clipped by 6 bases and J by 1 base, with 9 bases between them. The CDR3 loop reads CAIRDSKNTGELFF. The CDR3 DNA reads TGTGCCATCAGGGACAGCAAGAACACCGGGGAGCTGTTTTTT.

The J gene is TRBJ2-3, the V gene TRBV9; 11 bases are a match to TRBD2. Germline CDR1 SGDLS, CDR2 YYNGEE. Losses at the gene ends were 3 bases for V and 4 bases for J; bases not matched to a gene: 10. This CDR3 is 17 amino acids long. CDR3 protein: CASSERGTSGIADTQYF. As DNA, the CDR3 is TGTGCCAGCAGCGAGCGAGGGACTAGCGGAATTGCAGATACGCAGTATTTT.

V is TRBV4-2 and J is TRBJ2-1, with 7 bases matching TRBD2. The CDR3 runs to 16 residues. Losses at the gene ends were 0 bases for V and 3 bases for J; bases not matched to a gene: 5. The germline V gene has CDR1 LGHNA and CDR2 YNFKEQ. The CDR3 loop is CASSQDLGGGYNEQFF. The CDR3 coding sequence is TGTGCCAGCAGCCAAGATTTGGGGGGGGGCTACAATGAGCAGTTCTTC.

The CDR3 here is CASSSIQGAGNSPLHF. In DNA form, the CDR3 reads TGTGCCAGCAGTAGCATCCAGGGGGCGGGTAATTCACCCCTCCACTTT. The chain employs TRBV27 and TRBJ1-6, with TRBD1 identical over 8 bases. The CDR3 contains 16 residues. The V gene end was trimmed by 5 bases and the J gene end by 6 bases; junction bases not matched to a gene: 9. Germline V gene lookup returns CDR1 MNHEY and CDR2 SMNVEV (reference sequence).

The chain joins TRBV3-1 (or the pseudogene TRBV3-2) to TRBJ1-2; 9 nucleotides align to TRBD1. The germline V gene encodes CDR1 LGHDT and CDR2 YNNKEL (reference sequence). The trim removed 4 bases at V and 6 bases at J, leaving 3 bases unmatched. CDR3 length: 13 amino acids. The CDR3 region has the DNA TGTGCCAGCAGCCCGGGACAGGGTAATGGCTACACCTTC. Its translation is CASSPGQGNGYTF.

J is TRBJ2-2 and V is TRBV12-3 or TRBV12-4; perhaps TRBD1 as D (6 bases). The CDR3 is 12 amino acids. V lost 6 bases and J lost 8, with 10 bases in between. The CDR3 DNA reads TGTGCCAGCAGACAGGGTCTAGGGGAGCTGTTTTTT. This gives the protein CASRQGLGELFF.

The rearrangement uses TRBV2 and TRBJ2-5, with D unresolved. Per the germline V gene, CDR1 is SNHLY and CDR2 is FYNNEI. CDR3 length equals 14 residues. V was shortened by 5 bases and J by 5 bases, with 15 bases between the two germline ends. The CDR3 region has the DNA TGTGCCAGCAGTCTTCGTTCTGGTCGGGAGACCCAGTACTTC. It encodes CASSLRSGRETQYF.

Here the CDR3 reads CASSYPGQPQHF. In DNA form, the CDR3 reads TGTGCCAGCAGCTACCCAGGGCAGCCCCAGCATTTT. V usage is TRBV11-2 and J usage is TRBJ1-5, with a tentative D call TRBD1 (5 bases). Germline values: CDR1 SGHAT, CDR2 FQNNGV. Trimming shortened V by 4 bases and J by 7 bases, and 8 bases separated the two germline ends. There are 12 residues in the CDR3.

This sequence joins TRBV11-3 and TRBJ2-3; D gene uncertain. Germline assignment: CDR1 SGHNT and CDR2 YENEEA. V lost 6 bases, J lost 6 bases, and 7 bases lay in between. This CDR3 is 11 amino acids long. This chain's CDR3 is CASRKLDTQYF. CDR3 nucleotides: TGTGCCAGCAGAAAACTGGATACGCAGTATTTT. The whole variable domain, filled in from reference TRBV11-3 and TRBJ2-3, reads EAGVVQSPRYKIIEKKQPVAFWCNPISGHNTLYWYLQNLGQGPELLIRYENEEAVDDSQLPKDRFSAERLKGVDSTLKIQPAELGDSAVYLCASRKLDTQYFGPGTRLTVL.

The rearrangement uses TRBV19 and TRBJ2-1; 8 nucleotides line up with TRBD1. V dropped 7 bases and J dropped 7; count of bases not matched to a gene: 12. The CDR3 loop spans 15 amino acids. CDR1 is LNHDA and CDR2 is SQIVND in the germline V gene (reference sequence). CDR3 DNA: TGTGCCAGTACTCGACGGACAGGGTCGGCGAATGAGCAGTTCTTC. This sequence encodes CASTRRTGSANEQFF.

This chain joins TRBV4-1 and TRBJ1-4; maybe TRBD1 (5 bases). Germline CDR1 and CDR2: MGHRA and YSYEKL. Trimming removed 0 bases from V and 2 bases from J, with 10 bases in between. This CDR3 has 16 amino acids. CDR3 in DNA: TGCGCCAGCAGCCAAGAAGGGACTCATACTAATGAAAAACTGTTTTTT. Translating it yields CASSQEGTHTNEKLFF.

The V gene is TRBV7-9, the J gene TRBJ2-2, with 8 bases that match TRBD2. V lost 3 bases and J lost 4; bases outside the gene matches: 4. The CDR3 spans 15 residues. Germline-derived CDR1 and CDR2 are SEHNR and FQNEAQ (reference sequence). The CDR3 region is CASSLSGTSTGELFF. For the CDR3, the DNA is TGTGCCAGCAGCTTGTCCGGGACTAGCACCGGGGAGCTGTTTTTT.

The genes are TRBV6-6 and TRBJ2-7; 11 nucleotides align to TRBD2. The J segment lost 6 bases and the V segment lost 5 bases, leaving 12 bases of the junction unmatched. The CDR3 contains 16 residues. Per the germline V gene, CDR1 is MNHNY and CDR2 is SVGAGI (reference sequence). The CDR3 reads CASSITLAGGPGEQYF. For the CDR3, the DNA is TGTGCCAGCAGTATAACTTTAGCGGGAGGGCCTGGCGAGCAGTACTTC.

The rearrangement joins TRBV2 to TRBJ1-2; D is unresolved. V was trimmed by 8 bases and J by 8 bases, leaving 12 bases between them. Germline CDR1 SNHLY, CDR2 FYNNEI. CDR3 length: 11 residues. The CDR3 is CASVYSRGYTF. In nucleotides, the CDR3 is TGTGCCAGCGTATACAGCAGGGGCTACACCTTC. The complete variable domain, with remaining parts taken from reference TRBV2 and TRBJ1-2, reads EPEVTQTPSHQVTQMGQEVILRCVPISNHLYFYWYRQILGQKVEFLVSFYNNEISEKSEIFDDQFSVERPDGSNFTLKIRSTKLEDSAMYFCASVYSRGYTFGSGTRLTVV.

The chain combines TRBV18 with TRBJ1-1, with a possible D match to TRBD1 (5 bases). The CDR3 runs to 12 residues. CDR1 KGHSH and CDR2 LQKENI come from the germline V gene. V shed 7 bases and J shed 6 bases, with 12 bases lying between them. DNA of the CDR3: TGTGCCAGCTTAACCAGGGACTCTGAAGCTTTCTTT. Encoded protein: CASLTRDSEAFF.

The genes are TRBV5-8 and TRBJ2-7; D is unclear. The V and J ends lost 4 bases and 0 bases respectively, with 5 bases between them. CDR1 SGHTS and CDR2 YDEGEE come from the germline V gene. CDR3 length: 12 residues. The CDR3, as DNA: TGTGCCAGCAGCCAATTCTCCTACGAGCAGTACTTC. Translating gives CASSQFSYEQYF.

The chain recombines TRBV5-4 with TRBJ2-1; the match to TRBD1 covers 7 bases. J lost 5 bases, V lost 3 bases, and 5 bases had no gene match. CDR1 SGHNT and CDR2 YYREEE come from the germline V gene (reference sequence). The CDR3 has 14 amino acids. The CDR3: CASSSPGQHNEQFF. CDR3 nucleotide sequence: TGTGCCAGCAGCTCCCCGGGACAGCACAATGAGCAGTTCTTC. The variable domain in full, completed from reference TRBV5-4 and TRBJ2-1, reads ETGVTQSPTHLIKTRGQQVTLRCSSQSGHNTVSWYQQALGQGPQFIFQYYREEENGRGNFPPRFSGLQFPNYSSELNVNALELDDSALYLCASSSPGQHNEQFFGPGTRLTVL.

V is TRBV10-2 and J is TRBJ2-2; 10 bases are a match to TRBD2. Germline trimming cut 6 bases from V and 0 bases from J; bases unmatched to any gene: 4. The germline CDR1 and CDR2 sequences are WSHSY and SAAADI. The CDR3 has 16 residues. The CDR3 region is CASRLAGPSNTGELFF. The CDR3 DNA follows: TGCGCCAGCAGACTAGCGGGACCCTCGAACACCGGGGAGCTGTTTTTT.

The V and J genes are TRBV15 and TRBJ2-2; D unresolved. The germline V and J ends were trimmed by 3 bases and 0 bases, with 5 bases remaining between them. CDR3 length equals 14 residues. The germline gives CDR1 LNHNV, CDR2 YYDKDF (reference sequence). Here the CDR3 DNA reads TGTGCCACCAGCAGGACTCCGAACACCGGGGAGCTGTTTTTT. Translating it yields CATSRTPNTGELFF.

Only one count was recorded for this clone. The V and J genes are TRBV6-9 and TRBJ1-4; TRBD1 matches 7 bases. CDR1 MNHGY and CDR2 SVAAGI come from the germline V gene. V shed 10 bases, J shed 4 bases, and the junction held 9 bases outside the gene matches. This CDR3 is 14 amino acids long. The CDR3: CATVDRVGNEKLFF. The CDR3 DNA sequence: TGTGCCACCGTTGACAGGGTTGGTAATGAAAAACTGTTTTTT.

This clone was seen more than once but under ten times. The chain carries TRBV20-1 and TRBJ2-7; a weak D match, TRBD2 (6 bases). Trimming took off 3 bases at V and 3 bases at J, with 9 bases between the two ends. The CDR3 loop spans 12 amino acids. Germline V lookup: CDR1 DFQATT, CDR2 SNEGSKA (reference sequence). CDR3 residues: CSASAGNYEQYF. CDR3 nucleotides: TGCAGTGCTAGTGCGGGAAACTACGAGCAGTACTTC.

This clone was seen just once. J is TRBJ2-2 and V is TRBV6-1; 14 nucleotides agree with TRBD2. The V gene's germline CDR1 is MNHNS and CDR2 SASEGT. V lost 3 bases to trimming and J lost 4 bases; unmatched junction nucleotides: 4. The CDR3 runs to 17 residues. The CDR3 sequence: CASSDPGLAGVTGELFF. Written as DNA, the CDR3 is TGTGCCAGCAGTGACCCGGGACTAGCGGGAGTCACCGGGGAGCTGTTTTTT.

V usage is TRBV28 and J usage is TRBJ2-7; D possibly corresponds to TRBD2 (6 bases). The CDR3 covers 15 residues. Germline CDR1 reads MDHEN; CDR2 reads SYDVKM. V lost 5 bases to trimming and J lost 2 bases, with 16 bases between them. The CDR3 sequence: CASSVPGLGTYEQYF. CDR3 coding DNA: TGTGCCAGCAGTGTGCCGGGACTCGGAACCTACGAGCAGTACTTC.

This clone is a singleton in its sample. In DNA, the CDR3 is TGTGCCAGCAGCTTAGGTGGGGGACAGGGGAACACTGAAGCTTTCTTT. This encodes CASSLGGGQGNTEAFF. The J gene is TRBJ1-1, the V gene TRBV11-3; 9 bases agree with TRBD1. Germline lookup yields CDR1 SGHNT and CDR2 YENEEA. Trimming removed 1 base from V and 1 base from J; junction bases left unmatched: 4. The CDR3 spans 16 residues.